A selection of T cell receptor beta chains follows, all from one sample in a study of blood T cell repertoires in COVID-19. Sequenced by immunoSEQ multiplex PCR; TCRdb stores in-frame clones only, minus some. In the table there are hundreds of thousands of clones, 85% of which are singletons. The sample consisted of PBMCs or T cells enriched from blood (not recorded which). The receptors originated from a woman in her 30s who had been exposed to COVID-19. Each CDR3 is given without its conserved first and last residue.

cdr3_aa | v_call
ASSSAQETQY | TRBV5-1
ASSLAGTGRNQPQH | TRBV5-1
ASSGGLGQGLETQY | TRBV11-2
ASSSTIDSDPYEQY | TRBV28
ASSLRASGNTDTQY | TRBV5-1
ASSRTSGGSRTQY | TRBV7-9
ASSINLYGGYT | TRBV19
ASTDERGRSSPLH | TRBV28
ASSLAGTSSYNSPLH | TRBV28
ASSSAGQSSYEQY | TRBV5-4
ATRQGFYGYT | TRBV19
ASSPTGTVYGYT | TRBV28
ASSTHRDGSGNTIY | TRBV19
ASSPPGGSSGNTIY | TRBV7-9
ASSVMEGQPQH | TRBV9
ASWTSGSQY | TRBV30
ASSPSGESGNEQF | TRBV7-2
ASIMTGSYQPQH | TRBV19
ASSEQQVQGPWAGYT | TRBV2
ASSSGTSSTDTQY | TRBV7-3
ASSPIAGVFYNEQF | TRBV6-6
ASSQLQVSGTEAF | TRBV18
ASSPYDRGDYGYT | TRBV7-3
ASSLLHEQF | TRBV28